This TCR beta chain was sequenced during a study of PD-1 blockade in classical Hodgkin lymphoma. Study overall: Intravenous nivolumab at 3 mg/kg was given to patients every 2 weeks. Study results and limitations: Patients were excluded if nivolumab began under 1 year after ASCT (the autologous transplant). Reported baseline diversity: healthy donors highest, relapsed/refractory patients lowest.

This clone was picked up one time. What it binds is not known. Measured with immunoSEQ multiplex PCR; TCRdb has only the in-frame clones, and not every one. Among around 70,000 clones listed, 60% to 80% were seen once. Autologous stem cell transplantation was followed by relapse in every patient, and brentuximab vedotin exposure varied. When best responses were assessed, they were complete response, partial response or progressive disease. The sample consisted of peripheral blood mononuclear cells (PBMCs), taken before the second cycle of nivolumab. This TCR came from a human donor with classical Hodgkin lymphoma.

The CDR3 loop reads CASNQQGSYNQPQHF. Written as DNA, the CDR3 is TGTGCCAGCAACCAACAGGGGTCGTACAATCAGCCCCAGCATTTT. The V and J genes are TRBV2 and TRBJ1-5, with 7 bases identical to TRBD1. The germline CDR1 and CDR2 sequences are SNHLY and FYNNEI. Germline trimming cut 7 bases from V and 3 bases from J; bases unmatched to any gene: 9. The CDR3 runs 15 residues.